This T cell receptor (beta chain) originates from a study of shared clonotypes between healthy human individuals. About the study: Aged 18 to 49, the donors were a couple of women and a few men.

This clone was detected only once. Its antigen is not known. Study observations and caveats: Lower generation probabilities were found for non-shared clonotypes than for those shared by all four donors. Larger estimated richness was generally recorded for naive subsets relative to memory subsets.

Repertoires were generated with immunoSEQ multiplex PCR, while TCRdb's copy carries only in-frame clones and drops some. The data hold about 1.5 million clones, with around 98% observed a single time. The germline V gene has CDR1 SGHDT and CDR2 YYEEEE. Trimming left V 7 bases short and J 5 bases short, with 22 bases between. The CDR3 extends over 17 amino acids. The receptor comes from a man aged 25 to 40 in good health. The chain combines TRBV5-6 with TRBJ2-6, with D possibly TRBD1 on 5 matching bases. The sample comprised naive CD4+ T cells sorted from blood. Described subset: CD45RA+ positively selected. The CDR3 sequence: CASYWGNTQSRANVLTF. The CDR3 coding sequence is TGTGCCAGCTATTGGGGCAATACACAAAGTCGGGCCAACGTCCTGACTTTC.